This entry lists 13 T cell receptor beta chains sequenced from one sample in a study of blood T cell repertoires in COVID-19 (dated by TCRdb to the early 2020s). Library construction relied on the immunoSEQ multiplex PCR assay. This immuneACCESS table, as held by TCRdb, lists in-frame sequences with V and J called but not all clones. Of the missing ones, under half trace to an unresolved V gene in checked studies; the others have no known cause. This sample has about 140,000 clones in its table, and about four fifths of those were observed once. 8.2% of the sample belongs to the ten largest clones. The source material was peripheral blood. The receptors were gathered from a human donor in a cohort sampled during active COVID-19.

The gene calls are TRBV20-1 and TRBJ2-7; 8 positions agree with TRBD2. This CDR3 has 16 amino acids. Germline V gene data show CDR1 as DFQATT and CDR2 as SNEGSKA (reference sequence). Germline trimming cut 3 bases from V and 1 base from J; bases unmatched to any gene: 11. DNA for the CDR3: TGCAGTGCTAGTAAAGCGGGAGCTTCCCCTTCCTACGAGCAGTACTTC. It codes for CSASKAGASPSYEQYF.

The rearrangement uses TRBV2 and TRBJ2-5, with D tentatively TRBD2 (5 bases). V gave up 7 bases and J gave up 5 bases, with 20 bases separating them. This CDR3 has 15 amino acids. The V gene's germline CDR1 is SNHLY and CDR2 FYNNEI. CDR3 nucleotide sequence: TGTGCCAGCACGAGGGTGGGAGCGCCGCGGGAGACCCAGTACTTC. Its translation: CASTRVGAPRETQYF.

Many counts were recorded for this clone. The chain joins TRBV7-6 to TRBJ1-1; D gene unclear. V lost 5 bases, J lost 1 base, and 11 bases lay in between. This CDR3 is built from 14 residues. CDR1 is SGHVS and CDR2 is FNYEAQ in the germline V gene. The CDR3 here is CASSLQVGNTEAFF. The CDR3 nucleotides read TGTGCCAGCAGCCTCCAGGTGGGGAACACTGAAGCTTTCTTT.

The rearrangement links TRBV27 to TRBJ2-1; a weak D match, TRBD2 (5 bases). This CDR3 region has 16 residues. Germline CDR1 reads MNHEY; CDR2 reads SMNVEV (reference sequence). V lost 3 bases to trimming and J lost 4 bases, with 16 bases between them. The CDR3 reads CASSFRAPRAYNEQFF. The CDR3 nucleotides read TGTGCCAGCAGTTTTAGGGCACCGAGGGCTTACAATGAGCAGTTCTTC.

The gene calls are TRBV14 and TRBJ2-5; 9 bases agree with TRBD2. V dropped 1 base and J dropped 5; count of bases not matched to a gene: 8. The CDR3 extends over 16 amino acids. In germline, CDR1 is SGHDN, CDR2 FVKESK. Written as DNA, the CDR3 is TGTGCCAGCAGCCAAGTAGCGGGAGTTACCAGTGAGACCCAGTACTTC. Amino acid sequence: CASSQVAGVTSETQYF.

This rearrangement joins TRBV7-2 to TRBJ2-5; a weak D match, TRBD2 (7 bases). This CDR3 is built from 14 residues. Germline CDR1 reads SGHTA; CDR2 reads FQGNSA. V gave up 3 bases and J gave up 2 bases, with 10 bases separating them. This CDR3 is CASSLGGAQETQYF. The CDR3 DNA follows: TGTGCCAGCAGCTTGGGGGGGGCTCAAGAGACCCAGTACTTC.

About this clone: At one of its ends the junction is not consistent with the germline gene, which may arise from a read error. The chain links TRBV10-1 to TRBJ2-1; 10 bases map to TRBD2. The CDR3 is 16 residues long. From germline, CDR1 is WNHNN and CDR2 SYGVQD (reference sequence). This CDR3 is CASSEFSSGRPNEQFF. CDR3 bases: TGCGCCAGCAGCGAGTTTTCTAGCGGGAGACCCAATGAGCAGTTCTTC.

This chain links TRBV28 with TRBJ2-2, with D unresolved. CDR1 and CDR2 (germline): MDHEN, SYDVKM. The CDR3 consists of 13 residues. V gave up 7 bases and J gave up 1 base, with 7 bases separating them. The CDR3 DNA reads TGTGCCAGCATTCTAGGGAACACCGGGGAGCTGTTTTTT. It codes for CASILGNTGELFF. Variable domain in full (rest from reference TRBV28 and TRBJ2-2): DVKVTQSSRYLVKRTGEKVFLECVQDMDHENMFWYRQDPGLGLRLIYFSYDVKMKEKGDIPEGYSVSREKKERFSLILESASTNQTSMYLCASILGNTGELFFGEGSRLTVL.

V and J are TRBV25-1 and TRBJ1-4; the D gene is possibly TRBD1 (6 bases). Germline V lookup: CDR1 MGHDK, CDR2 SYGVNS. V was shortened by 4 bases and J by 8 bases, with 17 bases between the two germline ends. The CDR3 covers 15 residues. This chain's CDR3 is CASSGPGAGGEKLFF. The CDR3 DNA is TGTGCCAGCAGTGGACCGGGGGCGGGGGGCGAAAAACTGTTTTTT.

The chain employs TRBV6-2 or TRBV6-3 and TRBJ1-1, with 9 bases aligning to TRBD1. The CDR3 sequence is 14 residues long. Per the germline V gene, CDR1 is MNHEY and CDR2 is SVGEGT. J gave up 7 bases and V 2 bases, and 5 bases lay outside the gene matches. DNA for the CDR3: TGTGCCAGCAGTTACACGGGACAGGGTTTTGAAGCTTTCTTT. It codes for CASSYTGQGFEAFF.

This clone was recorded only once. The gene calls are TRBV7-2 and TRBJ2-3, with D tentatively TRBD2 (6 bases). Germline V gives CDR1 SGHTA, CDR2 FQGNSA. The CDR3 is 16 residues long. Trimming took 5 bases from V and 4 from J, leaving 19 bases between them. In DNA form, the CDR3 reads TGTGCCAGCAGCGGTCCGGGAGCGAAGTTAGCAGATACGCAGTATTTT. Translated, it gives CASSGPGAKLADTQYF.

This clone has more than one count but fewer than ten. The chain has TRBV18 and TRBJ2-7; 8 bases align to TRBD1. Germline loops: CDR1 KGHSH, CDR2 LQKENI. Germline trimming cut 3 bases from V and 0 bases from J; bases unmatched to any gene: 4. This CDR3 contains 15 residues. CDR3 coding DNA: TGTGCCAGCTCACCCCCCGGGACAGGCTCCTACGAGCAGTACTTC. Its translation is CASSPPGTGSYEQYF. The full variable domain, in which reference TRBV18 and TRBJ2-7 provide the parts outside the CDR3, is NAGVMQNPRHLVRRRGQEARLRCSPMKGHSHVYWYRQLPEEGLKFMVYLQKENIIDESGMPKERFSAEFPKEGPSILRIQQVVRGDSAAYFCASSPPGTGSYEQYFGPGTRLTVT.

This rearrangement joins TRBV4-3 to TRBJ2-7; 12 nucleotides match TRBD2. Germline lookup yields CDR1 LGHNA and CDR2 YSLEER. The V segment lost 3 bases and the J segment 4 bases; nucleotides outside the gene matches: 4. The CDR3 contains 15 residues. The CDR3 sequence is CASSQLAGGKYEQYF. The CDR3, as DNA: TGCGCCAGCAGCCAGCTAGCGGGAGGGAAGTACGAGCAGTACTTC.